The 13 T cell receptor beta chains given below trace back to one sample, sequenced in a study of spatial heterogeneity in lung cancer. TCRdb called the 5' RACE reads again in MiXCR, with one record for every CDR3 protein. The sample lists more than 25,000 distinct CDR3 sequences, roughly 6% occurring once. The time point: blood at routine non-recurrence follow-up after resection. No cells were sorted before sequencing. The whole RNA sequenced was extracted from tumor, nontumor lung or frozen PBMC. Here the sequenced sample was PBMCs, taken at follow-up. These receptors originate from a male donor with early-stage non-small cell lung cancer.

The rearrangement uses TRBV27 and TRBJ1-1; maybe TRBD1 (5 bases). Germline CDR1 MNHEY, CDR2 SMNVEV (reference sequence). The CDR3 loop spans 12 amino acids. The V end lost 6 bases, the J end lost 0 bases, and 5 bases lay between the germline ends. The CDR3 here is CASSRVNTEAFF. For the CDR3, the DNA is TGTGCCAGCAGCAGGGTGAACACTGAAGCTTTCTTT.

Ten or more counts support this clonotype. This chain uses TRBV7-9 with TRBJ2-2; possibly TRBD1 for D (5 bases). Germline V gives CDR1 SEHNR, CDR2 FQNEAQ (reference sequence). Trimming removed 3 bases at V and 0 bases at J, with 5 bases between. The CDR3 is 14 amino acids. The CDR3 sequence is CASSLDTNTGELFF. CDR3 DNA sequence: TGTGCCAGCAGCTTGGACACGAACACCGGGGAGCTGTTTTTT.

This clonotype was found many times. The rearrangement uses TRBV4-3 and TRBJ2-3; TRBD2 aligns across 7 bases. Trimming at V came to 0 bases and at J to 6 bases, leaving 6 bases not matched to a gene. CDR1 LGHNA and CDR2 YSLEER come from the germline V gene. The CDR3 runs to 15 residues. The DNA of the CDR3 is TGCGCCAGCAGCCAAGATCGACTAGCAGCCGATACGCAGTATTTT. Its translation: CASSQDRLAADTQYF.

The chain combines TRBV4-3 with TRBJ1-1, with a tentative D call TRBD1 (5 bases). The CDR3 runs to 13 residues. V was trimmed by 0 bases and J by 11 bases, leaving 13 bases between them. CDR1 LGHNA and CDR2 YSLEER come from the germline V gene. The CDR3, as DNA: TGCGCCAGCAGCCAAGATACAGGAGGTAGTGCTTTCTTT. This gives the protein CASSQDTGGSAFF.

This clonotype has at least ten counts. V is TRBV3-1 and J is TRBJ2-7; TRBD2 aligns across 8 bases. This CDR3 is built from 16 residues. V shed 0 bases and J 2 bases; nucleotides not matched to a gene: 6. Germline CDR1 and CDR2: LGHDT and YNNKEL (reference sequence). This CDR3 is CASSQESGGNPYEQYF. CDR3 coding DNA: TGTGCCAGCAGCCAAGAATCGGGGGGGAACCCCTACGAGCAGTACTTC.

This clonotype was picked up many times. The rearrangement uses TRBV12-3 or TRBV12-4 and TRBJ2-1; no clear D gene. The CDR3 has 13 residues. The V and J ends lost 2 bases and 7 bases respectively, with 9 bases between them. The CDR3 here is CASSLNRWNEQFF. CDR3 nucleotides: TGTGCCAGCAGTTTAAACCGATGGAATGAGCAGTTCTTC.

This clonotype was observed many times. The chain couples TRBV2 to TRBJ1-6; TRBD1 might be the D (6 bases). Germline V CDR1 and CDR2: SNHLY, FYNNEI. Between the trimmed V and J ends, which lost 5 bases and 8 bases, there was a span of 10 bases. The CDR3 has 13 amino acids. CDR3 region: CASSKRQDSPLHF. The CDR3 coding sequence is TGTGCCAGCAGTAAAAGACAGGATTCACCCCTCCACTTT.

The chain employs TRBV7-2 and TRBJ2-3, with a possible D match to TRBD1 (6 bases). The CDR3 totals 15 residues. Deletions cut 2 bases from V and 4 bases from J, with 13 bases between. The germline V gene encodes CDR1 SGHTA and CDR2 FQGNSA. The CDR3 DNA sequence: TGTGCCAGCAGCTTAAATTTAGGGGGAGCAGATACGCAGTATTTT. Encoded protein: CASSLNLGGADTQYF.

This clonotype came up many times. J is TRBJ1-3 and V is TRBV2; D possibly corresponds to TRBD1 (5 bases). The CDR3 has 15 residues. Trimming shortened V by 6 bases and J by 0 bases, and 12 bases separated the two germline ends. Germline lookup yields CDR1 SNHLY and CDR2 FYNNEI. DNA for the CDR3: TGTGCCAGCAGCTCAGACAGACTCTCTGGAAACACCATATATTTT. Its protein is CASSSDRLSGNTIYF.

This clonotype was counted ten times or more. J is TRBJ2-6 and V is TRBV7-9; D might be TRBD1 (6 bases). CDR1 and CDR2 from the germline V gene are SEHNR and FQNEAQ (reference sequence). Trimming shortened V by 3 bases and J by 4 bases, and 10 bases separated the two germline ends. CDR3 length: 15 residues. The CDR3 region is CASSLPGAGANVLTF. CDR3 coding DNA: TGTGCCAGCAGCTTGCCAGGGGCAGGGGCCAACGTCCTGACTTTC.

This clonotype was observed many times. The chain recombines TRBV24-1 with TRBJ2-1; weak D call: TRBD2 (6 bases). V lost 3 bases and J 6 bases, leaving 14 bases between the germline ends. CDR1 KGHDR and CDR2 SFDVKD come from the germline V gene. This CDR3 has 15 residues. The CDR3 region is CATSDQAGLGNEQFF. In DNA form, the CDR3 reads TGTGCCACCAGTGATCAGGCGGGGCTGGGCAATGAGCAGTTCTTC.

Ten or more counts support this clonotype. V usage is TRBV18 and J usage is TRBJ1-5; the D gene is possibly TRBD1 (5 bases). CDR1 and CDR2 (germline): KGHSH, LQKENI. Trimming removed 5 bases from V and 4 bases from J, with 15 bases in between. The CDR3 consists of 15 residues. In nucleotides, the CDR3 is TGTGCCAGCTCAACTGGGACTGGTGGAAATCAGCCCCAGCATTTT. Protein sequence: CASSTGTGGNQPQHF.

Only a few counts were recorded for this clonotype. The rearrangement links TRBV7-2 to TRBJ1-1, with D perhaps TRBD1 (5 bases). From germline, CDR1 is SGHTA and CDR2 FQGNSA. V was cut by 6 bases and J by 3 bases, with 14 bases left in between. The CDR3 consists of 14 residues. Here the CDR3 DNA reads TGTGCCAGCAGTCGAGAGGGGTTGGACACTGAAGCTTTCTTT. This codes for CASSREGLDTEAFF.